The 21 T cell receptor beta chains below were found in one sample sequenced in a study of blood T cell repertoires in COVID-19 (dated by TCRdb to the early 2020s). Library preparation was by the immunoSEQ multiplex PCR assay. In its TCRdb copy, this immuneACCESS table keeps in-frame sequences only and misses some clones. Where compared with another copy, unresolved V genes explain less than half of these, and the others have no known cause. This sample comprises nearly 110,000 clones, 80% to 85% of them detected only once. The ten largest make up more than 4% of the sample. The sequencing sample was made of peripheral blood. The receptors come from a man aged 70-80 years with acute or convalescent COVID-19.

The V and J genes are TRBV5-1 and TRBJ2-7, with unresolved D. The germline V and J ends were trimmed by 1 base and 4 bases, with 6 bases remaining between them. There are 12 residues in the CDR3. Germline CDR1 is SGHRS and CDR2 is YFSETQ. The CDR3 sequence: CASSLTSYEQYF. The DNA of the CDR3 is TGCGCCAGCAGCTTGACAAGTTACGAGCAGTACTTC.

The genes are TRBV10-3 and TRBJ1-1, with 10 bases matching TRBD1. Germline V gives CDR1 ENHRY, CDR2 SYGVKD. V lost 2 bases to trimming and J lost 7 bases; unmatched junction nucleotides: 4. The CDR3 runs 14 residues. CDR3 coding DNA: TGTGCCATCAGTGAGCGGGACAGGGGCATTGAAGCTTTCTTT. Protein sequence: CAISERDRGIEAFF.

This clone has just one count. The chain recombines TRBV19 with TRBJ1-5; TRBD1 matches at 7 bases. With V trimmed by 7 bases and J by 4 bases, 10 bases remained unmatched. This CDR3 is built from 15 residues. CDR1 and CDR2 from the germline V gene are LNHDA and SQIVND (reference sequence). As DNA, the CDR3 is TGTGCCAGTAATCCCGGGACAGCGAATAATCAGCCCCAGCATTTT. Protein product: CASNPGTANNQPQHF.

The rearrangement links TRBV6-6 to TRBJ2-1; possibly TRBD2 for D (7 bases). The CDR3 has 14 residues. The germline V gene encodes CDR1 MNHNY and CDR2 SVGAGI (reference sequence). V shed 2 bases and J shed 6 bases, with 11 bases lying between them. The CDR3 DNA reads TGTGCCAGCAGTTACGGGGGGGCCGGCAATGAGCAGTTCTTC. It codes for CASSYGGAGNEQFF.

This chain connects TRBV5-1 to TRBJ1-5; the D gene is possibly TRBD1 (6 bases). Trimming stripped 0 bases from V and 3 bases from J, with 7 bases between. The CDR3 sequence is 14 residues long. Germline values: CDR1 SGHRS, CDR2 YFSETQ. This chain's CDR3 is CASSLGQDNQPQHF. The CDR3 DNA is TGCGCCAGCAGCTTGGGACAGGACAATCAGCCCCAGCATTTT. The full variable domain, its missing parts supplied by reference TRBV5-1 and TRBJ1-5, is KAGVTQTPRYLIKTRGQQVTLSCSPISGHRSVSWYQQTPGQGLQFLFEYFSETQRNKGNFPGRFSGRQFSNSRSEMNVSTLELGDSALYLCASSLGQDNQPQHFGDGTRLSIL.

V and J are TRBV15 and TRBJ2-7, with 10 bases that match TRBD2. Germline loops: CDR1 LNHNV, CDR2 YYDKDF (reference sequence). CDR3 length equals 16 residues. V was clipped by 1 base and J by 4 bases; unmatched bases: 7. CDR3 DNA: TGTGCCACCAGCAGAGGTGGGAGCGGGGGGGGGTACGAGCAGTACTTC. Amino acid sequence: CATSRGGSGGGYEQYF. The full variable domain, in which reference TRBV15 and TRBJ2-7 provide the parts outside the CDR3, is DAMVIQNPRYQVTQFGKPVTLSCSQTLNHNVMYWYQQKSSQAPKLLFHYYDKDFNNEADTPDNFQSRRPNTSFCFLDIRSPGLGDTAMYLCATSRGGSGGGYEQYFGPGTRLTVT.

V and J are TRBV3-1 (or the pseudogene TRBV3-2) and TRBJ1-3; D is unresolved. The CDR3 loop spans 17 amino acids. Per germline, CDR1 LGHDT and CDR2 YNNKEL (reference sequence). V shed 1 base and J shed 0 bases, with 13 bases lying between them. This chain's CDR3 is CASSQVPSSVSGNTIYF. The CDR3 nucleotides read TGTGCCAGCAGCCAAGTTCCCAGTTCAGTCTCTGGAAACACCATATATTTT.

The CDR3: CASSLQGYTSEKLFF. For the CDR3, the DNA is TGCGCCAGCAGCCTACAGGGCTATACGAGTGAAAAACTGTTTTTT. The chain recombines TRBV4-3 with TRBJ1-4; a possible D gene is TRBD1 (6 bases). CDR1 is LGHNA, CDR2 YSLEER, per germline. The V end was cut by 4 bases, the J end by 7 bases, with 16 bases between. This CDR3 has 15 residues.

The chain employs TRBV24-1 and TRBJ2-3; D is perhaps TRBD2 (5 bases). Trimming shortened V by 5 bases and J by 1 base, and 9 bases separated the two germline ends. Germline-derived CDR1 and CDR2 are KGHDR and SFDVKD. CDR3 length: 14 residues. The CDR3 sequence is CATSGSGRTDTQYF. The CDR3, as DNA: TGTGCCACCAGTGGGAGCGGTCGCACAGATACGCAGTATTTT.

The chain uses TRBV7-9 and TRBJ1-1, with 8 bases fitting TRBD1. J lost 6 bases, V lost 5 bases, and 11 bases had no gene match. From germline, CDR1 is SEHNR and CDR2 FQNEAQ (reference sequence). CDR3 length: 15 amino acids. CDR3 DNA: TGTGCCAGCAGCACAGGACAGGGAGGGTACGCTGAAGCTTTCTTT. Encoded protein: CASSTGQGGYAEAFF.

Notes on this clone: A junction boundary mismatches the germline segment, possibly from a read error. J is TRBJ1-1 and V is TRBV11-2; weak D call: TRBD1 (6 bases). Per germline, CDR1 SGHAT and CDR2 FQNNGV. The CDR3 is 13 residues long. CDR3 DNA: TGTGCCAGCAGCTTAGGCCGGGACACAGAAGCTTTCTTT. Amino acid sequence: CASSLGRDTEAFF.

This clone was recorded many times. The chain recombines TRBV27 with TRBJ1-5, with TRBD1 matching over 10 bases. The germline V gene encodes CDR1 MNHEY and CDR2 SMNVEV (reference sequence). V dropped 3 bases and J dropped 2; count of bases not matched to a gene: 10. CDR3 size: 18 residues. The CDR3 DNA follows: TGTGCCAGCAGTTTGTCCGGGACAGGGGATTTAGGCAATCAGCCCCAGCATTTT. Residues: CASSLSGTGDLGNQPQHF.

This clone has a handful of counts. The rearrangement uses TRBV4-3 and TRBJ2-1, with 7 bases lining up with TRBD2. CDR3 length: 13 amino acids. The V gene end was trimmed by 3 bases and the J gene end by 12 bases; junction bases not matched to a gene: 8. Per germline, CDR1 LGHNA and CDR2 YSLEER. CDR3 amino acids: CASSHSQGLLQFF. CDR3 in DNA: TGCGCCAGCAGCCATTCCCAGGGACTATTGCAGTTCTTC.

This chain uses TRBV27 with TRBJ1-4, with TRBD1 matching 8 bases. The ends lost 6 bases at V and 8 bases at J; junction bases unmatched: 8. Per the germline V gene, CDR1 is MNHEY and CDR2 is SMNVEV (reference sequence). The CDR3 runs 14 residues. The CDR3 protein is CASSRQGTLEKLFF. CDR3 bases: TGTGCCAGCAGCCGACAGGGGACTCTCGAAAAACTGTTTTTT.

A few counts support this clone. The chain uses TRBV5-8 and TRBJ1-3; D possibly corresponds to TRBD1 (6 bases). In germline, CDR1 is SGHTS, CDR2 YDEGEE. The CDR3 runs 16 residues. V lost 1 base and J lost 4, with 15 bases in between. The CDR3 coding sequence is TGTGCCAGCAGCTTGCAAACAGGGTCTTCCGGAAACACCATATATTTT. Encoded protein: CASSLQTGSSGNTIYF. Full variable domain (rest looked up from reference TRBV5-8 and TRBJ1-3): EAGVTQSPTHLIKTRGQQATLRCSPISGHTSVYWYQQALGLGLQFLLWYDEGEERNRGNFPPRFSGRQFPNYSSELNVNALELEDSALYLCASSLQTGSSGNTIYFGEGSWLTVV.

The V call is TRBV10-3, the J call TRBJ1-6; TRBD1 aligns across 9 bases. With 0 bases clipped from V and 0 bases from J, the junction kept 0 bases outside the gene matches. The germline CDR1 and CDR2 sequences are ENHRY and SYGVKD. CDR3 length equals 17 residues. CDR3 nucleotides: TGTGCCATCAGTGAGTCGACAGGGGGCTCCTATAATTCACCCCTCCACTTT. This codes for CAISESTGGSYNSPLHF.

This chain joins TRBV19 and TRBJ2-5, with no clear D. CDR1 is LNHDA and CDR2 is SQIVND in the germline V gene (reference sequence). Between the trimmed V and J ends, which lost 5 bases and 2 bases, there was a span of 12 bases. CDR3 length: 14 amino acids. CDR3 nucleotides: TGTGCCAGTAGTCGGTCTGTAGTACAAGAGACCCAGTACTTC. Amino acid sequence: CASSRSVVQETQYF.

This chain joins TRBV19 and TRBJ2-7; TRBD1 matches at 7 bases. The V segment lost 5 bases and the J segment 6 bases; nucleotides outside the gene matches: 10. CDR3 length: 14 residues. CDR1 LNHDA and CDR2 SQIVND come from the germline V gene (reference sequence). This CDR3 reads CASSPQRQGLEQYF. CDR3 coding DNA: TGTGCCAGTAGTCCCCAGAGACAGGGTCTCGAGCAGTACTTC.

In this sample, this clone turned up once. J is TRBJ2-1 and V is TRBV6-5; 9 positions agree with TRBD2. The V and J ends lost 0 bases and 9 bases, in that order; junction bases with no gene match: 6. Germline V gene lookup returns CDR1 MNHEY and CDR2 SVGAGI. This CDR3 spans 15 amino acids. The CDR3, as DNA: TGTGCCAGCAGTTACTCCGCGGGGGGGGCATTTGAGCAGTTCTTC. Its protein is CASSYSAGGAFEQFF.

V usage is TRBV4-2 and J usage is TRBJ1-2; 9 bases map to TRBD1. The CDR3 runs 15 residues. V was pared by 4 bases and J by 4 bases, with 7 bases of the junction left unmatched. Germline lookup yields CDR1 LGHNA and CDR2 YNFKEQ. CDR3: CASSPVKDRGYGYTF. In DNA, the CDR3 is TGTGCCAGCAGCCCAGTAAAGGACAGGGGCTATGGCTACACCTTC.

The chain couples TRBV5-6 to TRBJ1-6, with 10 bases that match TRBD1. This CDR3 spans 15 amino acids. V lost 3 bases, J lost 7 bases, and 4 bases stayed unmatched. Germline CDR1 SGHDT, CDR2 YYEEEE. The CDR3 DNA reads TGTGCCAGCAGCTGGACAGGGGGGAGGAATTCACCCCTCCACTTT. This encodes CASSWTGGRNSPLHF.